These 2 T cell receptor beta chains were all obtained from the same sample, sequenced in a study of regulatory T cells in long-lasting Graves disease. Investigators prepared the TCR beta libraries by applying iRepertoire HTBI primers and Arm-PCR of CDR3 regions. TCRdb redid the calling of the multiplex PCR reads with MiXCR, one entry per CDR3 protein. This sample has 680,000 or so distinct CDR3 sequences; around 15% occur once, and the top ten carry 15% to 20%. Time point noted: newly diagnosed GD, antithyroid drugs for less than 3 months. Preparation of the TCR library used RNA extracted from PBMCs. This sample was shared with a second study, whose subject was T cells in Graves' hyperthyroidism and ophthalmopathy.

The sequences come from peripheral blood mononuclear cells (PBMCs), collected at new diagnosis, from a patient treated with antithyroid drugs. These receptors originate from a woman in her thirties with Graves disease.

CDR3 residues: CASSFWRTGVLAANEQFF. For the CDR3, the DNA is TGTGCCAGCAGTTTCTGGAGGACAGGAGTACTAGCGGCCAATGAGCAGTTCTTC. The rearrangement uses TRBV6-2 or TRBV6-3 and TRBJ2-1; possibly TRBD2 for D (8 bases). V was shortened by 4 bases and J by 6 bases, with 25 bases between the two germline ends. Germline CDR1 and CDR2: MNHEY and SVGEGT. There are 18 residues in the CDR3.

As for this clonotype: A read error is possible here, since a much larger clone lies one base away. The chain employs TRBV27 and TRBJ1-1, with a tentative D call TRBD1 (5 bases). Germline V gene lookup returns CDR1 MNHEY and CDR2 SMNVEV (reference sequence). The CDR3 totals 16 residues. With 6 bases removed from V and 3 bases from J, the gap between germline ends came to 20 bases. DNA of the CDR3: TGTGCCAGCAGCTGGACAAGGGTGAGGGGAGACACTGAAGCTTTCTTT. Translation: CASSWTRVRGDTEAFF.